This section outlines one T cell receptor beta chain sequence together with its context. The data stem from a study of blood T cell repertoires in COVID-19. Across the study: COVID-19 samples, acute and convalescent, were from the United States, Italy and Spain. PBMCs, B-cell-depleted T cells, or T cells were the source of the cDNA or gDNA that made up the material.

How the authors handled the data: By means of reference gene primer amplification, nucleated cell counts were estimated. Data came from immunoSEQ multiplex PCR; TCRdb stores just in-frame clones and leaves some out. V, J and clone size were drawn from that table, and D and trimming were deduced from the DNA. The sample lists under 100,000 clones; approximately 90% were seen once. The CDR3 has 13 residues. V lost 1 base and J 4 bases, leaving 7 bases between the germline ends. The germline V gene encodes CDR1 SGHVS and CDR2 FNYEAQ. This TCR came from a male donor with acute or convalescent COVID-19. The rearrangement uses TRBV7-6 and TRBJ2-5; D gene unclear. The specimen sequenced was peripheral blood. CDR3 nucleotides: TGTGCCAGCAGCTTAGTCCTAGGAGAGACCCAGTACTTC. Translation gives CASSLVLGETQYF.